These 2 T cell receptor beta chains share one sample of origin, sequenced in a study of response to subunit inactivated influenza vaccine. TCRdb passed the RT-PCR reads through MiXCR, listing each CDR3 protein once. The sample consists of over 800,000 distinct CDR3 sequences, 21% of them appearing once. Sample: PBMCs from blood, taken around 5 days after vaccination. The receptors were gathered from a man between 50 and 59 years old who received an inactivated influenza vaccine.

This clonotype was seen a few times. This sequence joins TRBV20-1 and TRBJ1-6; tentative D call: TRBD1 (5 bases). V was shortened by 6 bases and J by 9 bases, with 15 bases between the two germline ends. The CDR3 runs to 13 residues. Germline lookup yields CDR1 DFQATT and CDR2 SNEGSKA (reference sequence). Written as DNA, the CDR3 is TGCAGTGCCGGGACCGGTCTGGGTTCACCCCTCCACTTT. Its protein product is CSAGTGLGSPLHF.

CDR3 loop: CSAPRRDRAYNEQFF. The DNA of the CDR3 is TGCAGTGCCCCCCGCCGCGACAGGGCTTACAATGAGCAGTTCTTC. The chain employs TRBV20-1 and TRBJ2-1, with TRBD1 matching 7 bases. The CDR3 spans 15 residues. The junction had 12 bases not matched to a gene; V was cut back by 6 bases and J by 4 bases. The germline CDR1 and CDR2 sequences are DFQATT and SNEGSKA (reference sequence).